This T cell receptor (beta chain) stems from a study of long-term antiretroviral therapy in people with HIV. Study overall: The oldest samples precede the 2015 immediate-ART recommendation by about a decade.

Study-wide findings and caveats: Before ART, certain clones expanded, and these dominated the repertoire at all time points.

The germline gives CDR1 KGHSH, CDR2 LQKENI. V lost 3 bases and J lost 1, with 6 bases in between. CDR3 length equals 13 residues. A single count supports this clone. Its antigen is as yet unknown. Prior to DNA extraction, the samples held roughly 0.9-10 million cryopreserved PBMC. Run at survey level, the immunoSEQ assay was version v3.0. Sequencing was designed to cover roughly 40,000-50,000 T-cell genomes in each sample. Some clones are missing from TCRdb's copy, which holds only in-frame ones; the method was immunoSEQ multiplex PCR. The table includes fewer than 25,000 clones, approximately 90% detected once.

The rearrangement uses TRBV18 and TRBJ1-1; a possible D gene is TRBD1 (5 bases). This material consisted of unsorted PBMCs, taken 2.3 years after starting antiretroviral therapy. This TCR was sampled from a man aged 60-69 years with HIV. CDR3 protein: CASSPGPNTEAFF. DNA for the CDR3: TGTGCCAGCTCACCGGGACCGAACACTGAAGCTTTCTTT.